The T cell receptor beta chain described here comes from a study of yellow fever vaccine responses in identical twins. General study findings and limits: Twins' T cell vaccine responses reportedly looked partly convergent, partly personalized.

TCRdb reprocessed the RT-PCR reads via MiXCR and lists one record per CDR3 protein. The sample consists of a few thousand distinct CDR3 sequences, 65% of them appearing once. CDR1 and CDR2 (germline): LGHNA, YNFKEQ. The ends lost 4 bases at V and 4 bases at J; junction bases unmatched: 9. The CDR3 totals 17 residues. With respect to this clonotype: Its antigen is as yet unknown.

This sequence originates from a woman under 30 who received the yellow fever vaccine. The sample in question was T cells from blood (PBMCs), unsorted or a sorted subset (not recorded which), obtained before or after yellow fever vaccination (not recorded which). The rearrangement links TRBV4-2 to TRBJ2-3; the match to TRBD2 covers 12 bases. The CDR3 region has the DNA TGTGCCAGCAGCCCAACTAGCGGGGGGATAAAAGCAGATACGCAGTATTTT. It is translated as CASSPTSGGIKADTQYF.